This passage covers 10 T cell receptor beta chains from one sample sequenced in a study of identical twins. TCRdb re-called the 5' RACE reads through MiXCR, storing one row per CDR3 protein. The data contain under 300,000 distinct CDR3 sequences, roughly 13% of them seen just once; the ten biggest clones take up approximately 4%. This sample also appeared in a second study, on yellow fever vaccine responses in identical twins.

Sample: memory (CD45RO+) T cells sorted from blood. Receptor source: a woman between 18 and 30 years old in good health.

This clonotype appeared a few times. Here the CDR3 DNA reads TGTGCCAGCAGGGGACTAGCGGGGGGGTACCAAGAGACCCAGTACTTC. Encoded protein: CASRGLAGGYQETQYF. The chain joins TRBV27 to TRBJ2-5, with TRBD2 matching over 16 bases. Germline trimming cut 6 bases from V and 0 bases from J; bases unmatched to any gene: 1. The CDR3 has 16 amino acids. The germline V gene encodes CDR1 MNHEY and CDR2 SMNVEV (reference sequence).

This clonotype showed up just a few times. The chain has TRBV3-1 and TRBJ1-1; no definite D call. Germline loops: CDR1 LGHDT, CDR2 YNNKEL (reference sequence). This CDR3 region has 13 residues. V was pared by 1 base and J by 7 bases, with 10 bases between. The CDR3 reads CASSQATLGEAFF. The CDR3, as DNA: TGTGCCAGCAGCCAAGCGACTTTGGGTGAAGCTTTCTTT.

The chain has TRBV27 and TRBJ2-1; no firm D call. Germline loops: CDR1 MNHEY, CDR2 SMNVEV (reference sequence). The CDR3 length is 8 residues. Trimming pared 11 bases from V and 9 bases from J, leaving 5 bases between. CDR3 sequence: CAAGEQFF. The CDR3 DNA sequence: TGTGCCGCTGGTGAGCAGTTCTTC.

The sample holds many counts of this clonotype. V usage is TRBV3-1 and J usage is TRBJ1-2; 7 nucleotides agree with TRBD1. CDR3 length: 14 residues. V gave up 5 bases and J gave up 3 bases; unmatched junction bases: 6. The germline V gene encodes CDR1 LGHDT and CDR2 YNNKEL (reference sequence). The CDR3 DNA follows: TGTGCCAGCAGCTTTTTCGACAGGGACTATGGCTACACCTTC. This sequence encodes CASSFFDRDYGYTF.

This clonotype was counted a few times. The chain uses TRBV28 and TRBJ2-7, with D possibly matching TRBD2 (6 bases). CDR1 MDHEN and CDR2 SYDVKM come from the germline V gene. The CDR3 loop spans 14 amino acids. V lost 3 bases and J 2 bases, leaving 11 bases between the germline ends. The DNA of the CDR3 is TGTGCCAGCAGTTTGGGGGGTAAGGCCTACGAGCAGTACTTC. Translated: CASSLGGKAYEQYF. Based on the CDR3 plus reference TRBV28 and TRBJ2-7, the full variable domain is DVKVTQSSRYLVKRTGEKVFLECVQDMDHENMFWYRQDPGLGLRLIYFSYDVKMKEKGDIPEGYSVSREKKERFSLILESASTNQTSMYLCASSLGGKAYEQYFGPGTRLTVT.

The chain is built from TRBV12-3 or TRBV12-4 and TRBJ2-1; maybe TRBD2 (6 bases). CDR3 size: 14 residues. Trimming left V 1 base short and J 5 bases short, with 9 bases between. CDR3 protein: CASSLGAGNNEQFF. For the CDR3, the DNA is TGTGCCAGCAGTTTAGGTGCGGGGAACAATGAGCAGTTCTTC.

The chain has TRBV7-2 and TRBJ2-7; unclear D gene. V was cut by 2 bases and J by 1 base, with 12 bases left in between. Germline-derived CDR1 and CDR2 are SGHTA and FQGNSA. This CDR3 region has 15 residues. CDR3 loop: CASSLLVPLSYEQYF. The CDR3 DNA follows: TGTGCCAGCAGCTTACTGGTCCCCTTATCCTACGAGCAGTACTTC.

The chain combines TRBV20-1 with TRBJ2-5, with D possibly being TRBD1 (5 bases). There are 15 residues in the CDR3. In germline, CDR1 is DFQATT, CDR2 SNEGSKA (reference sequence). V was shortened by 3 bases and J by 2 bases, with 16 bases between the two germline ends. The CDR3 loop reads CSARGKRGTQETQYF. The CDR3 DNA reads as TGCAGTGCTAGGGGCAAAAGGGGAACGCAAGAGACCCAGTACTTC.

The sample holds many counts of this clonotype. This chain links TRBV4-1 with TRBJ2-1; possibly TRBD2 for D (6 bases). The ends were cut back, 6 bases at V and 0 bases at J, with 12 bases in the middle. CDR1 and CDR2 (germline): MGHRA, YSYEKL. CDR3 size: 15 residues. CDR3 amino acids: CASRVSGTSYNEQFF. The CDR3 DNA follows: TGCGCCAGCAGGGTTAGCGGCACCTCCTACAATGAGCAGTTCTTC.

On this clonotype itself: A read error may produce the germline difference seen at one junction end. The chain is built from TRBV20-1 and TRBJ2-4, with D maybe TRBD2 (5 bases). CDR1 is DFQATT, CDR2 SNEGSKA, per germline (reference sequence). This CDR3 contains 14 residues. The CDR3 reads CSVLSPLAKTIQYF. CDR3 nucleotide sequence: TGCAGTGTGTTGAGTCCTCTAGCCAAAACCATTCAGTACTTC.